This TCR beta chain emerged from a study of blood T cell repertoires in COVID-19. As for the study in general: Sites in the United States, Italy and Spain provided acute and convalescent COVID-19 samples. In each case, the material was cDNA or gDNA derived from T cells, B-cell-depleted T cells, or PBMCs.

The repertoire was sequenced with immunoSEQ multiplex PCR; TCRdb's copy has only in-frame clones and lacks some. This sample has just over 150,000 clones, with roughly 80% found just once. Trimming at V came to 9 bases and at J to 6 bases, leaving 7 bases not matched to a gene. The CDR3 spans 14 residues. CDR1 LNHDA and CDR2 SQIVND come from the germline V gene (reference sequence). This sequence joins TRBV19 and TRBJ1-6, with 8 bases matching TRBD1. Sequenced input: peripheral blood. The receptor was isolated from a man in his fifties or sixties with acute or convalescent COVID-19. The CDR3 DNA follows: TGTGCCAGCCGTTTCAGGGGGCGTAATTCACCCCTCCACTTT. Translated, it gives CASRFRGRNSPLHF.